The clone carrying this TCR beta chain was seen more than once but under ten times. The antigen is undetermined. TCRdb re-called the 5' RACE reads through MiXCR, storing one row per CDR3 protein. The repertoire holds more than 350,000 distinct CDR3 sequences, around a sixth seen once, with 20% to 25% in the top ten. This CDR3 spans 16 amino acids. The ends lost 6 bases at V and 2 bases at J; junction bases unmatched: 13. From germline, CDR1 is DFQATT and CDR2 SNEGSKA (reference sequence). These data are taken from a study of T-cell memory formation after mild COVID-19. Overall study findings and caveats: Nothing confirmed that second-wave clones peaking on day 37 were specific for SARS-CoV-2.

This TCR came from a man aged 18 to 30 who had mild COVID-19 (a few samples of this study predate the infection). Cell type and time point are not known. The specimen sequenced was PBMCs or a T cell subset sorted from them (not recorded which). This chain joins TRBV20-1 and TRBJ2-3, with TRBD2 matching over 8 bases. The CDR3 DNA reads as TGCAGTGCCCAACCACAGCGGGGGAGCATCACAGATACGCAGTATTTT. Translating gives CSAQPQRGSITDTQYF.